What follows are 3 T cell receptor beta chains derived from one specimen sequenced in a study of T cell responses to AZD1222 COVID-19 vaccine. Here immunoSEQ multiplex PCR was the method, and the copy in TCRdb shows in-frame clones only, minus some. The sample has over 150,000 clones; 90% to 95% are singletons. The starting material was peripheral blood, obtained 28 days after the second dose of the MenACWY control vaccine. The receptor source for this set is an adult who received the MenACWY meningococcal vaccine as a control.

CDR3 loop: CASQTLYGYTF. The CDR3 coding sequence is TGTGCCAGCCAGACACTTTATGGCTACACCTTC. The chain joins TRBV19 to TRBJ1-2; D gene unclear. The V gene lost 9 bases and the J gene lost 5 bases, with 10 bases spanning the gap. From germline, CDR1 is LNHDA and CDR2 SQIVND (reference sequence). This CDR3 spans 11 amino acids.

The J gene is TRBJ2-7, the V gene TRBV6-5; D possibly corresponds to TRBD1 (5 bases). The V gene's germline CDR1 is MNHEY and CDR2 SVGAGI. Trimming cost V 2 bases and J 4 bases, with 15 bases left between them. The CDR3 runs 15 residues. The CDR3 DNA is TGTGCCAGCAGTTACGTCCAGGGTGCGTGGTACGAGCAGTACTTC. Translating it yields CASSYVQGAWYEQYF.

The CDR3 nucleotides read TGTGCCAGCAGCTTACCTGGCTCACAGTCCGATACGCAGTATTTT. Translating gives CASSLPGSQSDTQYF. The chain is built from TRBV11-3 and TRBJ2-3; D not resolved. The V gene lost 2 bases and the J gene lost 6 bases, with 15 bases spanning the gap. Germline V gives CDR1 SGHNT, CDR2 YENEEA. CDR3 length: 15 residues.